This T cell receptor (beta chain) was sequenced in a study of blood T cell repertoires in COVID-19. Trimming pared 2 bases from V and 0 bases from J, leaving 11 bases between. This CDR3 spans 16 amino acids. Germline values: CDR1 SEHNR, CDR2 FQNEAQ (reference sequence). Some clones are missing from TCRdb's copy, which holds only in-frame ones; the method was immunoSEQ multiplex PCR. The profile shows about 210,000 clones, 80% to 90% of them singletons. This clonotype originated in a man between 18 and 35 years old with acute COVID-19. Input material: PBMCs or T cells enriched from blood (not recorded which). This rearrangement joins TRBV7-9 to TRBJ1-5; possible D gene TRBD1, 6 bases. CDR3 nucleotides: TGTGCCAGCAGCTTATTCACAGGGACTAGCAATCAGCCCCAGCATTTT. Protein: CASSLFTGTSNQPQHF.